One T cell receptor beta chain is described in this entry. The antigen remains unidentified. Each TCR library used 500 ng of total RNA and a linear amplification protocol. In the source study's methods: Some 78,000 TCR alpha transcripts were sequenced from about 5 healthy donors. In TCRdb, the reads were re-called with MiXCR into one record per CDR3 protein. The V and J calls were not made by the authors but by TCRdb's processing. Found here are 150,000 to 200,000 distinct CDR3 sequences, over 60% of them singletons; the top ten hold around 2%. These data originate in a study of healthy donors' naive CD4 and CD8 T cells. Study results and limitations: CDR3 charge plus V and J genes appeared to account for approximately 13% of CD4/CD8 variance.

Naive T cells were sorted: CD4+CD8-CD45RO-CD45RA+ for CD4+, CD8+CD4-CD45RA+CD27bright for CD8+. Per the germline V gene, CDR1 is SQVTM and CDR2 is ANQGSEA. The length of the CDR3 is 13 residues. Trimming at V came to 6 bases and at J to 0 bases, leaving 5 bases not matched to a gene. The chain combines TRBV29-1 with TRBJ2-7; 7 positions match TRBD1. The source is a pool of human donors in good health; the sample pools cells from several healthy donors. The specimen sequenced was naive CD4+ and CD8+ T cells sorted from blood, pooled from several donors. DNA of the CDR3: TGCAGCGTCCCCGGGACAGCCTCCTACGAGCAGTACTTC. It translates to CSVPGTASYEQYF.